A single sample is the source of the 24 T cell receptor beta chains below, sequenced in a study of liver allograft versus peripheral blood T cells (dated by TCRdb to 2020 to 2022). Regarding the complete study: T cell receptor repertoires present within transplanted livers were compared with repertoires in the peripheral blood of liver transplant recipients.

Sequencing took place on an Illumina MiSeq. TCRdb redid the processing of the public reads, applying fastp at Q25 and MiXCR, and retained in-frame beta chains. For every CDR3 protein sequence, its rows merge into one entry that carries the most common genes and DNA. The sample yields 8,500 to 9,500 distinct CDR3 sequences; 20% were counted once. The ten largest clonotypes hold 5% to 6% of the sample. The receptors were sampled from a human patient who had a liver transplant. Once a transplant has taken place, some T cells may be donor derived.

There are many counts of this clonotype. V is TRBV6-6 and J is TRBJ2-7; D is unresolved. The CDR3 consists of 13 residues. The germline V and J ends were trimmed by 4 bases and 0 bases, with 7 bases remaining between them. In germline, CDR1 is MNHNY, CDR2 SVGAGI (reference sequence). CDR3 amino acids: CASSLQSSYEQYF. CDR3 DNA sequence: TGTGCCAGCAGTTTACAGAGCTCCTACGAGCAGTACTTC.

By share, this clonotype ranks as medium-sized. V and J are TRBV6-1 and TRBJ2-7; TRBD2 matches at 11 bases. This CDR3 has 17 residues. Germline assignment: CDR1 MNHNS and CDR2 SASEGT. The trim removed 7 bases at V and 0 bases at J, leaving 11 bases unmatched. The CDR3 DNA reads TGTGCCAGCACCGAAACTAGCGGGAGTTATAGCTCCTACGAGCAGTACTTC. It codes for CASTETSGSYSSYEQYF.

This chain connects TRBV10-3 to TRBJ2-3, with 11 bases fitting TRBD2. Trimming cost V 10 bases and J 3 bases; bases outside gene matches: 12. The CDR3 has 16 residues. CDR1 ENHRY and CDR2 SYGVKD come from the germline V gene. CDR3 nucleotide sequence: TGTGCCAGCAGCCGTCCGCCTAGCGGGAGGACAGATACGCAGTATTTT. Translating it yields CASSRPPSGRTDTQYF.

This clonotype qualifies as medium-sized. J is TRBJ1-5 and V is TRBV19; weak D call: TRBD1 (5 bases). CDR1 is LNHDA and CDR2 is SQIVND in the germline V gene (reference sequence). Trimming cost V 3 bases and J 5 bases, with 14 bases left between them. This CDR3 region has 15 residues. The chain's CDR3 is CASSIGWGSHQPQHF. In nucleotides, the CDR3 is TGTGCCAGTAGTATTGGTTGGGGGTCCCATCAGCCCCAGCATTTT.

The chain combines TRBV20-1 with TRBJ1-2; TRBD1 is a possible D gene (5 bases). This CDR3 is built from 14 residues. Trimming stripped 5 bases from V and 5 bases from J, with 18 bases between. The V gene's germline CDR1 is DFQATT and CDR2 SNEGSKA (reference sequence). In DNA, the CDR3 is TGCAGTGCTTCTAGGGGACGAGGGAAATATGGCTACACCTTC. Residues: CSASRGRGKYGYTF.

This clonotype is medium-sized by share. DNA of the CDR3: TGTGCCAGCAGCTTGGGGGACAGGGGTACGGGCTACACCTTC. This sequence encodes CASSLGDRGTGYTF. The genes are TRBV5-6 and TRBJ1-2; 10 bases align to TRBD1. Unmatched junction bases numbered 4, after V lost 0 bases and J lost 8 bases. This CDR3 comprises 14 residues. Germline CDR1 is SGHDT and CDR2 is YYEEEE.

This clonotype was recorded once. A read error is possible here, since a much larger clone lies one base away. The chain combines TRBV6-5 with TRBJ1-4, with D unresolved. Trimming shortened V by 2 bases and J by 6 bases, and 13 bases separated the two germline ends. The CDR3 loop spans 15 amino acids. CDR1 and CDR2 (germline): MNHEY, SVGAGI. The CDR3 spells CASSYMAEGYEKLFF. CDR3 bases: TGTGCCAGCAGTTACATGGCAGAGGGTTATGAAAAACTGTTTTTT.

This clonotype was observed at least ten times. The CDR3 bases are TGTGCCAGCAGCACCCGGGGGACTAGCGGGAGCATGTACCAAGAGACCCAGTACTTC. The encoded protein is CASSTRGTSGSMYQETQYF. The chain links TRBV5-6 to TRBJ2-5, with TRBD2 identical over 14 bases. V gave up 4 bases and J gave up 0 bases; unmatched junction bases: 11. The CDR3 spans 19 residues. The germline CDR1 and CDR2 sequences are SGHDT and YYEEEE.

The chain has TRBV5-1 and TRBJ1-1, with D hard to call. There are 14 residues in the CDR3. The germline gives CDR1 SGHRS, CDR2 YFSETQ. V lost 4 bases to trimming and J lost 6 bases, with 16 bases between them. CDR3 sequence: CASSPPLDISEAFF. As DNA, the CDR3 is TGCGCCAGCAGCCCGCCGCTCGACATTTCTGAAGCTTTCTTT.

V usage is TRBV20-1 and J usage is TRBJ1-2; 7 nucleotides align to TRBD1. CDR1 DFQATT and CDR2 SNEGSKA come from the germline V gene (reference sequence). The CDR3 runs 15 residues. V shed 4 bases and J 1 base; nucleotides not matched to a gene: 9. CDR3 sequence: CSAIGGGGNNYGYTF. The CDR3 nucleotides read TGCAGTGCTATTGGGGGAGGGGGCAATAACTATGGCTACACCTTC.

There are a few counts of this clonotype. V gene TRBV27 combines with J gene TRBJ1-4; 9 bases agree with TRBD1. Germline V gene lookup returns CDR1 MNHEY and CDR2 SMNVEV (reference sequence). The CDR3 sequence is 15 residues long. The V gene end was trimmed by 6 bases and the J gene end by 4 bases; junction bases not matched to a gene: 6. CDR3 sequence (DNA): TGTGCCAGCAGCCCACAGGGGGCTGTTAATGAAAAACTGTTTTTT. It translates to CASSPQGAVNEKLFF.

This clonotype is judged medium-sized. The chain carries TRBV6-6 and TRBJ2-3, with a tentative D call TRBD1 (5 bases). The germline V gene encodes CDR1 MNHNY and CDR2 SVGAGI (reference sequence). V gave up 5 bases and J gave up 3 bases, with 12 bases separating them. The CDR3 spans 14 residues. The CDR3 DNA reads as TGTGCCAGCAGTAAGACAGTTCAGACAGATACGCAGTATTTT. Translating it yields CASSKTVQTDTQYF.

This rearrangement joins TRBV25-1 to TRBJ2-7; 8 bases agree with TRBD1. Germline V gene sequence: CDR1 MGHDK, CDR2 SYGVNS. CDR3 length: 15 amino acids. The junction had 7 bases not matched to a gene; V was cut back by 4 bases and J by 2 bases. CDR3 in DNA: TGTGCCAGCAGTGGGCATAACAGGGGGGCCTACGAGCAGTACTTC. This gives the protein CASSGHNRGAYEQYF.

In its sample, this clonotype ranks as large (0.1 to 1%). This chain links TRBV29-1 with TRBJ1-1; TRBD1 matches 7 bases. This CDR3 contains 14 residues. V lost 7 bases to trimming and J lost 4 bases; unmatched junction nucleotides: 12. Germline V gene data show CDR1 as SQVTM and CDR2 as ANQGSEA. This chain's CDR3 is CSAKPNTGVTEAFF. The CDR3 nucleotides read TGCAGCGCAAAGCCTAATACAGGGGTCACTGAAGCTTTCTTT.

This clonotype qualifies as medium-sized. V usage is TRBV28 and J usage is TRBJ1-2; no firm D call. CDR1 is MDHEN, CDR2 SYDVKM, per germline. The CDR3 has 17 amino acids. The ends were cut back, 2 bases at V and 2 bases at J, with 18 bases in the middle. This chain's CDR3 is CASSLIGSRARNYGYTF. Written as DNA, the CDR3 is TGTGCCAGCAGTTTAATCGGCTCTAGGGCCAGGAACTATGGCTACACCTTC.

This clonotype has only one observation. This chain links TRBV12-5 with TRBJ1-1, with 7 bases aligning to TRBD1. The CDR3 is made up of 14 amino acids. With V trimmed by 3 bases and J by 7 bases, 8 bases remained unmatched. Germline CDR1 LGHNT, CDR2 FRNRAP. Written as DNA, the CDR3 is TGTGCTAGTGGTTTAACAGGGGTTGGAGGTGAAGCTTTCTTT. Its translation: CASGLTGVGGEAFF.

Judged by abundance, this clonotype is medium-sized. This chain connects TRBV5-6 to TRBJ2-3; 10 nucleotides align to TRBD2. The CDR3 has 16 residues. V lost 1 base, J lost 6 bases, and 8 bases stayed unmatched. Germline-derived CDR1 and CDR2 are SGHDT and YYEEEE. CDR3 region: CASSLPLAGVGDTQYF. For the CDR3, the DNA is TGTGCCAGCAGCTTGCCCCTAGCGGGGGTCGGGGATACGCAGTATTTT.

In this sample, this clonotype turned up many times. This rearrangement joins TRBV19 to TRBJ2-7; TRBD1 aligns across 10 bases. The CDR3 sequence is 15 residues long. CDR1 and CDR2 (germline): LNHDA, SQIVND (reference sequence). V shed 3 bases, J shed 3 bases, and the junction held 5 bases outside the gene matches. CDR3 nucleotide sequence: TGTGCCAGTAGTATTACGGGGGACAGGGGCTACGAGCAGTACTTC. Translation gives CASSITGDRGYEQYF.

By share, this clonotype ranks as medium-sized. The chain uses TRBV27 and TRBJ2-3, with D perhaps TRBD2 (6 bases). Trimming left V 11 bases short and J 0 bases short, with 18 bases between. The germline CDR1 and CDR2 sequences are MNHEY and SMNVEV (reference sequence). The CDR3 loop spans 15 amino acids. DNA of the CDR3: TGTGCCTCACGGGCGGGGACCTTTAGCACAGATACGCAGTATTTT. Translating gives CASRAGTFSTDTQYF.

The chain joins TRBV20-1 to TRBJ2-1, with D perhaps matching TRBD1 (5 bases). This CDR3 contains 12 residues. Trimming cost V 4 bases and J 9 bases, with 13 bases left between them. The V gene's germline CDR1 is DFQATT and CDR2 SNEGSKA (reference sequence). The CDR3 is CSATTALTEQFF. In DNA form, the CDR3 reads TGCAGTGCTACGACAGCGCTCACTGAGCAGTTCTTC.

This clonotype was seen a handful of times. The rearrangement joins TRBV19 to TRBJ2-5; unclear D gene. Germline CDR1 reads LNHDA; CDR2 reads SQIVND (reference sequence). The CDR3 sequence is 14 residues long. V lost 3 bases and J 5 bases, leaving 13 bases between the germline ends. CDR3 coding DNA: TGTGCCAGTAGTATTAAGATGTCTATTGAGACCCAGTACTTC. Encoded protein: CASSIKMSIETQYF.

This clonotype is large. V is TRBV6-2 or TRBV6-3 and J is TRBJ1-2; D is unclear. Looked up from germline, CDR1 is MNHEY and CDR2 is SVGEGT. CDR3 length: 13 amino acids. The V and J ends lost 5 bases and 0 bases respectively, with 7 bases between them. Written as DNA, the CDR3 is TGTGCCAGCAGTGTGGGTGCTAACTATGGCTACACCTTC. It translates to CASSVGANYGYTF.

This clonotype was recorded at least ten times. The J gene is TRBJ2-5, the V gene TRBV6-5, with D possibly being TRBD1 (5 bases). V lost 0 bases, J lost 1 base, and 12 bases lay in between. Germline V CDR1 and CDR2: MNHEY, SVGAGI. The CDR3 covers 16 residues. Written as DNA, the CDR3 is TGTGCCAGCAGTTACTCCTTATCAGGGTCCCAAGAGACCCAGTACTTC. Protein: CASSYSLSGSQETQYF.

This sequence joins TRBV12-3 or TRBV12-4 and TRBJ2-3, with 7 bases lining up with TRBD1. The CDR3 totals 16 residues. V lost 0 bases and J lost 1; bases outside the gene matches: 4. CDR3 sequence (DNA): TGTGCCAGCAGTTTAGCTGGCACAGGGGGCACAGATACGCAGTATTTT. This translates into CASSLAGTGGTDTQYF.